This TCR beta chain came from a study of beta chain features in type 1 diabetes. This clone was detected only a few times. This CDR3 is 15 amino acids long. The germline V gene encodes CDR1 LNHDA and CDR2 SQIVND (reference sequence). Trimming pared 4 bases from V and 2 bases from J, leaving 15 bases between. Of the isolated RNA, all was reverse transcribed, and so the sequenced material was expressed TCRB transcripts. Clones were read by immunoSEQ multiplex PCR, and TCRdb kept only the in-frame ones, dropping some. The data contain roughly 400,000 clones, approximately 13% of them seen just once; the ten biggest clones take up roughly 0.035%.

Sample: naive CD4+ T cells from blood. The source of this sequence is a man aged 30-40 years in good health. The V gene is TRBV19, the J gene TRBJ2-7; D perhaps matches TRBD2 (5 bases). CDR3: CASSNRDPVPYEQYF. The CDR3 DNA follows: TGTGCCAGTAGTAACCGGGATCCTGTTCCCTACGAGCAGTACTTC. Full variable domain (outside the CDR3, taken from reference TRBV19 and TRBJ2-7): DGGITQSPKYLFRKEGQNVTLSCEQNLNHDAMYWYRQDPGQGLRLIYYSQIVNDFQKGDIAEGYSVSREKKESFPLTVTSAQKNPTAFYLCASSNRDPVPYEQYFGPGTRLTVT.